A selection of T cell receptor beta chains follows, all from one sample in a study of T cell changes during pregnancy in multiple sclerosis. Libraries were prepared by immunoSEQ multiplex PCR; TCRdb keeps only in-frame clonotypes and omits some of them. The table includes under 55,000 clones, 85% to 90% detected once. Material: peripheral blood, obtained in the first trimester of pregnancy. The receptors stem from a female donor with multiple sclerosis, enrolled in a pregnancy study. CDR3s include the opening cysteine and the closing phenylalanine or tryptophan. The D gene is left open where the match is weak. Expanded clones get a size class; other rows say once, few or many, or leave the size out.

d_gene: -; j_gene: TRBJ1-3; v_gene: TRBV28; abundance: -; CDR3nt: TGTGCCAGCAGTTTGAGCTCGGGCGGAGGGCGAAACACCATATATTTT; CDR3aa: CASSLSSGGGRNTIYF
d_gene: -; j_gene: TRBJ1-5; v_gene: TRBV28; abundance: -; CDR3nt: TGTGCCAGCACCCACTCGGATCAGCCCCAGCATTTT; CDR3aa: CASTHSDQPQHF
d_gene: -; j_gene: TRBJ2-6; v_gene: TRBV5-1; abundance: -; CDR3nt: TGCGCCAGCAAGGTGGGGGCCGGTGGGGCCAACGTCCTGACTTTC; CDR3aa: CASKVGAGGANVLTF
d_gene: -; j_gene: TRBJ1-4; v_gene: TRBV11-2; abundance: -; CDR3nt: TGTGCCAGCAGCCCCCAATGGGCTTACCCCGCAACTAATGAAAAACTGTTTTTT; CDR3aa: CASSPQWAYPATNEKLFF
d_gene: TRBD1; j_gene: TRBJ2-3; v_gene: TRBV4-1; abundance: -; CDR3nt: TGCGCCAGCAGCATTAGACAGGGGACAATCACAGATACGCAGTATTTT; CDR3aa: CASSIRQGTITDTQYF
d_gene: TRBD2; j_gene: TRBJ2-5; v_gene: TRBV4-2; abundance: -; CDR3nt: TGTGCCAGCAGCCAAGATGGGACTAGCGGGGGGGCAGAGACCCAGTACTTC; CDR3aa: CASSQDGTSGGAETQYF
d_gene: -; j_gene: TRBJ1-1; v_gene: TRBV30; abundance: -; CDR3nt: TGTGCCTGGAGCCTAGGCCAGGGTGGAGCTTTCTTT; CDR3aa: CAWSLGQGGAFF
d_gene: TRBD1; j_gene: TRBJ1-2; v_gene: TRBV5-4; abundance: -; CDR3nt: TGTGCCAGCAGTTTCGCAGGGGGTAACTATGGCTACACCTTC; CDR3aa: CASSFAGGNYGYTF
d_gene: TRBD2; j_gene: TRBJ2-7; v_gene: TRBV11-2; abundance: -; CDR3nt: TGTGCCAGCAGCTTAGAGGGGCGGGGGGCCTACGAGCAGTACTTC; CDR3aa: CASSLEGRGAYEQYF
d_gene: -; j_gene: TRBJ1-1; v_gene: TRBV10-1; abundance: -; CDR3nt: TGCGCCAGCAGTGAGTCGACTCGTGCCCAGAACACTGAAGCTTTCTTT; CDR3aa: CASSESTRAQNTEAFF
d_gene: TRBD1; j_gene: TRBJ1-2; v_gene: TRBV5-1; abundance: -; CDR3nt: TGCGCCAGCAGCTTAATACGGGACAGCCCATTTGGCTACACCTTC; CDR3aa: CASSLIRDSPFGYTF
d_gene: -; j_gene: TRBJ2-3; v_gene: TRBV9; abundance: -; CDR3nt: TGTGCCAGCAGCGTAGAGGGGGGGGCTCTTAGCACAGATACGCAGTATTTT; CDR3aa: CASSVEGGALSTDTQYF
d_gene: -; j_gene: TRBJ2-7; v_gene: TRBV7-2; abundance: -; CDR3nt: TGTGCCAGCAGCTTAGGGCTAGCGCTAAACTCCTACGAGCAGTACTTC; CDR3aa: CASSLGLALNSYEQYF
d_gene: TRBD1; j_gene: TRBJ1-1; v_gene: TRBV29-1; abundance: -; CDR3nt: TGCAGCGCTTGGGACAGGGGGAACACTGAAGCTTTCTTT; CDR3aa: CSAWDRGNTEAFF
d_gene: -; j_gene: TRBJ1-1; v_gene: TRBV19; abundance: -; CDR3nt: TGTGCCAGTAGTATAGCCCGGAGGGGTGAAGCTTTCTTT; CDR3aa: CASSIARRGEAFF
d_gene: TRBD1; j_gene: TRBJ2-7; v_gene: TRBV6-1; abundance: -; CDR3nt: TGTGCCAGCAGTGAAGGTACAGGGGGCGGCCCCTACGAGCAGTACTTC; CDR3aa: CASSEGTGGGPYEQYF
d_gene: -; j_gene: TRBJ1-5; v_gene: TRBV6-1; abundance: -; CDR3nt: TGTGCCTCGCGGGTGGGGAACAATCAGCCCCAGCATTTT; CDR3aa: CASRVGNNQPQHF
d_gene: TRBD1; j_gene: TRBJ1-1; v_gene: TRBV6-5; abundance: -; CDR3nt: TGTGCCAGCAGTTATGCCGGGACAGGTTTGGAAGCTTTCTTT; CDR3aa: CASSYAGTGLEAFF
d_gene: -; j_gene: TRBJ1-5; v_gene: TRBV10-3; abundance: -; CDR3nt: TGTGCCATCAGCCGGAGACTTGATCAGCCCCAGCATTTT; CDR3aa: CAISRRLDQPQHF
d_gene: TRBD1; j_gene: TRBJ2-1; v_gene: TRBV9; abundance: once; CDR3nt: TGTGCCAGCAGCCCCGGGACAGGGCCTTCCTACAATGAGCAGTTCTTC; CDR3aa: CASSPGTGPSYNEQFF
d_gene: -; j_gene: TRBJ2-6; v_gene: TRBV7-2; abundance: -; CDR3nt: TGTGCCAGCAGCTTAGGAGGCCTTCGCTCTGGGGCCAACGTCCTGACTTTC; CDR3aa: CASSLGGLRSGANVLTF
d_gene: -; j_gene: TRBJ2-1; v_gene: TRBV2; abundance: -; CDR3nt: TGTGCCAGCAGTTACAGGGGGCGGGAGGTGGGCAATGAGCAGTTCTTC; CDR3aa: CASSYRGREVGNEQFF
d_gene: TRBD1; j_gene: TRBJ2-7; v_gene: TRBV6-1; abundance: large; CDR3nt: TGTGCCAGCAGTGAGGGACAGGGGGCGTACGAGCAGTACTTC; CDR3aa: CASSEGQGAYEQYF
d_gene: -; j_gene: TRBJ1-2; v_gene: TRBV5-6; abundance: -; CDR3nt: TGTGCCAGCAGCGCAAGCGTTCTCGGCTACACCTTC; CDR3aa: CASSASVLGYTF
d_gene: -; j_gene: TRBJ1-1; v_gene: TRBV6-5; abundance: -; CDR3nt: TGTGCCAGCAGATCCGGGACAACTGAAGCTTTCTTT; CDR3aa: CASRSGTTEAFF
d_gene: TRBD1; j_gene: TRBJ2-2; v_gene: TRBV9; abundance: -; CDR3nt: TGTGCCAGCAGCACCCGGGACAGGGGCGGTGTAACCGGGGAGCTGTTTTTT; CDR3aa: CASSTRDRGGVTGELFF
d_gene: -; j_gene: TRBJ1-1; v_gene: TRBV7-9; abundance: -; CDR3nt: TGTGCCAGCACCCCGGGTCAGGGGATGGGGTACACTGAAGCTTTCTTT; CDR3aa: CASTPGQGMGYTEAFF
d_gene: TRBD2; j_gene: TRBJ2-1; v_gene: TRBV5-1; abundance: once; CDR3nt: TGCGCCAGCAGCTCAGGACTAGCGGGGGAGGGGAAGCAGTTCTTC; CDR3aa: CASSSGLAGEGKQFF
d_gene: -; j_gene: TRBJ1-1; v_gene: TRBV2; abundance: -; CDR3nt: TGTGCCAGCAGAAACAGGGAAGGGCGAGGGAACACTGAAGCTTTCTTT; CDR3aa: CASRNREGRGNTEAFF
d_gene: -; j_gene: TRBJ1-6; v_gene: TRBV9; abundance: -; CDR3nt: TGTGCCAGCAGCGCGTCAGGGGCATCGGATTCACCCCTCCACTTT; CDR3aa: CASSASGASDSPLHF